This T cell receptor (beta chain) was sequenced for a study of blood T cells in healthy people across ages. Whole-study results and caveats: Older age went with lower TCR beta diversity per million T cells, in a roughly linear way. Observed TCR beta diversity showed a strong correlation with the percentage of naive T cells as measured by flow cytometry. Not knowing donor CMV status may have confounded expanded clonotype changes.

This clonotype was picked up a small number of times. The antigen is unknown. The use of a sample-barcoded 5' primer and a J-beta primer mix characterized a second PCR of roughly 6 to 12 cycles. There were at least 2.5 million CDR3-containing paired-end reads obtained from each sample. Each CDR3 protein gets one entry after TCRdb re-called the 5' RACE reads with MiXCR. The sample yields 1 million or so distinct CDR3 sequences, 45% seen once. Between the trimmed V and J ends, which lost 2 bases and 11 bases, there was a span of 15 bases. CDR1 is MNHNY, CDR2 SVGAGI, per germline (reference sequence). The CDR3 has 13 residues.

Material: blood. The chain uses TRBV6-6 and TRBJ2-5, with D hard to call. The receptor comes from a woman aged 55-75 years in good health. As DNA, the CDR3 is TGTGCCAGCAGTTACGCGCAACCCCCGCAGCAGTACTTC. It yields the protein CASSYAQPPQQYF.